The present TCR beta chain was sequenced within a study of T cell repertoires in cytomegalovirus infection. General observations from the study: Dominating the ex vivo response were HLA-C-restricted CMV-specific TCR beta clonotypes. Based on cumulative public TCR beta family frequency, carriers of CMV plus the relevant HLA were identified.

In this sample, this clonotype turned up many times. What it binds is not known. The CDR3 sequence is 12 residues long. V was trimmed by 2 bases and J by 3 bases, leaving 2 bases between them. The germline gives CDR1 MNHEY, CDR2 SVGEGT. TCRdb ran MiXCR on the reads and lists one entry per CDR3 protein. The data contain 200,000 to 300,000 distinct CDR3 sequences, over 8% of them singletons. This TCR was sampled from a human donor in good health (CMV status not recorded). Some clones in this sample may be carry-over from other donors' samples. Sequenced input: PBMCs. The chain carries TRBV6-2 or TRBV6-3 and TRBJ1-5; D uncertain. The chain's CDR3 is CASSYLNQPQHF. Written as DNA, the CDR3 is TGTGCCAGCAGTTACCTCAATCAGCCCCAGCATTTT.